The clone carrying this T cell receptor beta chain was seen more than once but under ten times. Its target is unknown. TCRdb redid the calling of the 5' RACE reads with MiXCR, one entry per CDR3 protein. Counted here are around 770,000 distinct CDR3 sequences, 15% to 20% occurring once; the ten biggest clones make up around 20%. This record belongs to a study of CD8 T cells in ankylosing spondylitis. General observations from the study: Made up of eight highly homologous variants, a TCR beta motif appeared characteristic of ankylosing spondylitis blood.

The sequenced sample consisted of blood, either unsorted or a sorted T cell fraction (not recorded which). The TCR sequence derives from a male donor with ankylosing spondylitis.

CDR3 sequence: CSARDRDRGFGGELFF. The CDR3 bases are TGCAGTGCTAGAGATCGGGACAGGGGGTTTGGCGGGGAGCTGTTTTTT. The chain combines TRBV20-1 with TRBJ2-2, with 11 positions matching TRBD1. Germline V gene data show CDR1 as DFQATT and CDR2 as SNEGSKA (reference sequence). Trimming at V came to 0 bases and at J to 7 bases, leaving 7 bases not matched to a gene. CDR3 size: 16 residues.